The T cell receptor beta chain under discussion was sequenced for a study of CXCR3-negative and CXCR3-positive naive CD8 T cells. Study-wide results and caveats: CXCR3-negative naive cells had less hydrophobic TRB CDR3s than did CXCR3-positive naive cells. TCR strength was inferred from TRB CDR3 properties, while surface CD5 was comparable between naive subsets. Researchers report CXCR3 expression partially decreased after cryopreservation, with fresh PBMCs used in most assays.

TRB cDNA libraries were made by UMI-labeled 5' RACE. TCRdb re-called the 5' RACE reads and shows each CDR3 protein once, DNA omitted. The sample totals tens of thousands of distinct CDR3 sequences. With regard to this clonotype: The antigen remains undetermined.

Germline V gene lookup returns CDR1 MDHEN and CDR2 SYDVKM. This CDR3 has 14 residues. The rearrangement uses TRBV28 and TRBJ2-5; TCRdb selects TRBD1, and the lack of DNA leaves this call unchecked. The receptor was isolated from a human donor in good health. Some clones in this sample may be carry-over from other donors' samples. The sequenced sample was naive CXCR3+ CD8+ T cells from blood. The subset here: CD45RO-CCR7+CD27+CD95- naive CD8+ T cells expressing CXCR3 (TNR3+). The CDR3 sequence is CASSFPLDPGQEYF.